This T cell receptor beta chain was captured in a study of cytomegalovirus exposure and HLA in healthy donors. PCR employed 60 Vbeta and 13 Jbeta primers. Measured with immunoSEQ multiplex PCR; TCRdb has only the in-frame clones, and not every one. The table has about 110,000 clones, 76% seen once. The V gene's germline CDR1 is MDHEN and CDR2 SYDVKM. The ends were cut back, 7 bases at V and 2 bases at J, with 10 bases in the middle. The CDR3 extends over 13 amino acids. The receptor was derived from a man aged 25 to 40 in good health and CMV-seropositive. Input material: PBMCs. The chain recombines TRBV28 with TRBJ2-3; D unclear. CDR3 nucleotide sequence: TGTGCCAGCAACCCAGTCCCCACAGATACGCAGTATTTT. This encodes CASNPVPTDTQYF.